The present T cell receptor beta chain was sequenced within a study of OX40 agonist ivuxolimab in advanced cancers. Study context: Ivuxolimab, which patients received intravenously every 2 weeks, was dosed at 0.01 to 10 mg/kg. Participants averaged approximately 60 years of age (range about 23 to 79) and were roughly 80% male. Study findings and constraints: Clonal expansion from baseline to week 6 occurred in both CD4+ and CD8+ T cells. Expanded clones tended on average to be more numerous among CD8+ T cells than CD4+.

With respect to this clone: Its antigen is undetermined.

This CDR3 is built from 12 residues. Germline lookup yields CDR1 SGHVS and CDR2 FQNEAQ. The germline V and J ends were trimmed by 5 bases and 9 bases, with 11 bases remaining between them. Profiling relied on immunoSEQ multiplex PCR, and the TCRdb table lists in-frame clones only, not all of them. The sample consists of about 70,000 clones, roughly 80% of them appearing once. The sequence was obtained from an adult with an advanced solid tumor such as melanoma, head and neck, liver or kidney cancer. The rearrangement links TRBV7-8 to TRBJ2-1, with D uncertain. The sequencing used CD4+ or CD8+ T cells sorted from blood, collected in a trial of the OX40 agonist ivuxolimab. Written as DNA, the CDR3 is TGTGCCAGCAGCGCCATCTTTACTGAGCAGTTCTTC. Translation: CASSAIFTEQFF.